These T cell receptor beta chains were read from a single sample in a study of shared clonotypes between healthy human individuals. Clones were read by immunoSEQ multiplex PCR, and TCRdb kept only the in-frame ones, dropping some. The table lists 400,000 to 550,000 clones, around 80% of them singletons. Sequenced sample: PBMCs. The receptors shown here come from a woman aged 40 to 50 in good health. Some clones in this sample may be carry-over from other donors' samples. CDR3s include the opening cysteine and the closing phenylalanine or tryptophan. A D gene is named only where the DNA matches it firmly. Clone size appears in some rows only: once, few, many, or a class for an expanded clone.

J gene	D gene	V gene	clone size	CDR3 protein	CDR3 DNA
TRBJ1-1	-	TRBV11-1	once	CASSLGVNTEAFF	TGTGCCAGCAGCTTAGGTGTGAACACTGAAGCTTTCTTT
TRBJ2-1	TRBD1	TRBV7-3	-	CASSSSPGQGVDEQFF	TGTGCCAGCAGCTCGTCCCCGGGACAGGGGGTCGATGAGCAGTTCTTC
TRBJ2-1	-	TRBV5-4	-	CASSVWGREPNEQFF	TGTGCCAGCAGCGTGTGGGGACGGGAGCCGAATGAGCAGTTCTTC
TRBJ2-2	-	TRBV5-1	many	CASSLALNTGELFF	TGCGCCAGCAGCTTGGCCCTGAACACCGGGGAGCTGTTTTTT
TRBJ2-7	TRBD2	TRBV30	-	CAWTSGTWLYF	TGTGCCTGGACTAGCGGGACGTGGCTGTACTTC
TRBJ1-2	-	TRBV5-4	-	CASSLAAGIYGYTF	TGTGCCAGCAGCTTGGCGGCAGGCATCTATGGCTACACCTTC
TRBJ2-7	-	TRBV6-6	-	CASGQGSKVYEQYF	TGTGCCAGCGGCCAAGGGAGTAAAGTCTACGAGCAGTACTTC
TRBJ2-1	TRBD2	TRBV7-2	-	CASSFIQLSGRAWNEQFF	TGTGCCAGCAGCTTTATCCAACTTAGCGGGAGGGCCTGGAATGAGCAGTTCTTC
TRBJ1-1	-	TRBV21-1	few	CASSPPPRERVTAEAFF	TGTGCCAGCAGCCCGCCCCCCAGGGAAAGAGTAACCGCTGAAGCTTTCTTT
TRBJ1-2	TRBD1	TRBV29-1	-	CSVDSGQGLEYGYTF	TGCAGCGTTGACTCGGGACAGGGGCTAGAGTATGGCTACACCTTC
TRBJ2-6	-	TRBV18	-	CASSEMGDSGANVLTF	TGTGCCAGCTCGGAAATGGGCGACTCTGGGGCCAACGTCCTGACTTTC
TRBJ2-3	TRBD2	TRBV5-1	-	CASSLSIAGGPTDTQYF	TGCGCCAGCAGCTTGTCCATAGCGGGAGGGCCAACAGATACGCAGTATTTT
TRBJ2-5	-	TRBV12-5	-	CASGHDSSETQYF	TGTGCTAGTGGTCATGACAGTTCAGAGACCCAGTACTTC
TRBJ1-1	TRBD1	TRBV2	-	CASSDGTGMNTEAFF	TGTGCCAGCAGTGATGGGACAGGGATGAACACTGAAGCTTTCTTT
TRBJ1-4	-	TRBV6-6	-	CASRLEKLFF	TGTGCCAGCAGGCTCGAAAAACTGTTTTTT
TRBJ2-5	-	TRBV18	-	CASSLTAQETQYF	TGTGCCAGCTCACTTACGGCCCAAGAGACCCAGTACTTC
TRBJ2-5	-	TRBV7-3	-	CASSSQGVGETQYF	TGTGCCAGCAGCTCACAGGGAGTCGGTGAGACCCAGTACTTC
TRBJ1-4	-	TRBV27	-	CASSPGTPPNEKLFF	TGTGCCAGCAGTCCGGGGACGCCTCCTAATGAAAAACTGTTTTTT
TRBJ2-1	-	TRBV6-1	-	CASSPQAEEQFF	TGTGCCAGCAGTCCCCAGGCAGAAGAGCAGTTCTTC
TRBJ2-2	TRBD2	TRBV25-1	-	CASSERGLAGGTGELFF	TGTGCCAGCAGTGAAAGAGGACTAGCGGGGGGCACCGGGGAGCTGTTTTTT
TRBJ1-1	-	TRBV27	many	CASSLLLGRPNTEAFF	TGTGCCAGCAGTTTACTCCTAGGACGGCCGAACACTGAAGCTTTCTTT
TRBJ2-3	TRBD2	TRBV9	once	CASSDRGGVTGGAMDTQYF	TGTGCCAGCAGCGATCGCGGGGGGGTTACGGGAGGCGCGATGGATACGCAGTATTTT
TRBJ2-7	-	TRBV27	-	CASSFRAQGEQYF	TGTGCCAGCAGTTTTCGGGCACAGGGCGAGCAGTACTTC
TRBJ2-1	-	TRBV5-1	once	CASSLDRGGYNEQFF	TGCGCCAGCAGCTTGGACAGGGGGGGATACAATGAGCAGTTCTTC
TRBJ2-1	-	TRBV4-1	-	CASSQDRGPYNEQFF	TGCGCCAGCAGCCAAGACAGGGGTCCCTACAATGAGCAGTTCTTC
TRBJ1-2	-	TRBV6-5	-	CATYSLRGGYTF	TGTGCCACCTACTCACTACGGGGAGGCTACACCTTC
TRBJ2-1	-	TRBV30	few	CAWTRSSYNEQFF	TGTGCCTGGACCAGGAGCTCCTACAATGAGCAGTTCTTC
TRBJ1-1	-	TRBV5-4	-	CASSLSRAGTEAFF	TGTGCCAGCAGCTTGTCCAGGGCTGGGACTGAAGCTTTCTTT
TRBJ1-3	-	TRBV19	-	CASSLIGNTIYF	TGTGCCAGTTCACTGATAGGAAACACCATATATTTT
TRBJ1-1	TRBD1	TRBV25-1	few	CASMGTVSEAFF	TGTGCCAGCATGGGGACAGTCTCTGAAGCTTTCTTT